Shown below are 23 T cell receptor beta chains from a single sample sequenced in a study of T cells in tuberculosis. Time point specified: new active TB diagnosis, blood taken before or within 7 days of starting treatment. The assay was immunoSEQ multiplex PCR, and TCRdb's table has in-frame clones only and misses some. Of fewer than 55,000 clones in the sample, roughly 96% were seen once. Sequenced material: PBMCs, taken at tuberculosis diagnosis. These receptor sequences come from an adult with tuberculosis.

The chain recombines TRBV28 with TRBJ1-4; tentative D call: TRBD1 (6 bases). This CDR3 region has 15 residues. From germline, CDR1 is MDHEN and CDR2 SYDVKM. The V gene lost 5 bases and the J gene lost 8 bases, with 18 bases spanning the gap. CDR3 protein: CASSLGTPGREKLFF. CDR3 in DNA: TGTGCCAGCAGTCTCGGGACACCCGGACGGGAAAAACTGTTTTTT.

This clone has only one observation. CDR3 sequence: CASRHRDTPGRGLFF. Here the CDR3 DNA reads TGTGCCAGCAGGCACCGGGACACCCCAGGGAGGGGACTGTTTTTT. The chain is built from TRBV2 and TRBJ1-4; weak D call: TRBD1 (6 bases). Trimming pared 6 bases from V and 13 bases from J, leaving 24 bases between. The CDR3 covers 15 residues. Germline V gene data show CDR1 as SNHLY and CDR2 as FYNNEI.

The V and J genes are TRBV30 and TRBJ2-1, with 9 bases aligning to TRBD2. V lost 4 bases and J lost 4; bases outside the gene matches: 5. The CDR3 has 14 residues. Per germline, CDR1 GTSNPN and CDR2 SVGIG (reference sequence). CDR3: CAWKAGGPYNEQFF. The CDR3 region has the DNA TGTGCCTGGAAGGCGGGAGGGCCTTACAATGAGCAGTTCTTC.

This chain connects TRBV7-8 to TRBJ2-7, with D tentatively TRBD2 (6 bases). V dropped 5 bases and J dropped 1 base, with 12 bases sitting between them. The CDR3 totals 14 residues. Germline V gene data show CDR1 as SGHVS and CDR2 as FQNEAQ. The CDR3 DNA sequence: TGTGCCAGCAGCCATAGACGGGAGTCCTACGAGCAGTACTTC. Protein sequence: CASSHRRESYEQYF.

The chain recombines TRBV19 with TRBJ2-1; 12 bases align to TRBD2. This CDR3 spans 21 amino acids. V dropped 3 bases and J dropped 0; count of bases not matched to a gene: 15. The germline V gene has CDR1 LNHDA and CDR2 SQIVND (reference sequence). The CDR3 DNA reads TGTGCCAGTAGTATCCCCACCCTACTAGCGGGAGGAGCTAGCTCCTACAATGAGCAGTTCTTC. Its protein is CASSIPTLLAGGASSYNEQFF.

The V and J genes are TRBV15 and TRBJ2-2; TRBD1 aligns across 11 bases. Germline CDR1 LNHNV, CDR2 YYDKDF (reference sequence). The CDR3 extends over 17 amino acids. After removal of 5 bases from V and 0 bases from J, the junction contained 5 bases not matched to a gene. This chain's CDR3 is CATSGGQGAPNTGELFF. The CDR3 bases are TGTGCCACCAGCGGAGGACAGGGGGCTCCGAACACCGGGGAGCTGTTTTTT.

This chain links TRBV28 with TRBJ1-5; D remains ambiguous. This CDR3 contains 14 residues. The germline CDR1 and CDR2 sequences are MDHEN and SYDVKM. V was pared by 3 bases and J by 4 bases, with 10 bases between. CDR3 sequence: CASSFPPRNQPQHF. The CDR3 nucleotides are TGTGCCAGCAGTTTTCCTCCGAGGAATCAGCCCCAGCATTTT.

The DNA for the CDR3 is TGTGCCAGCAGTGCTAGGTGGTACAATGAGCAGTTCTTC. Translating gives CASSARWYNEQFF. The V and J genes are TRBV25-1 and TRBJ2-1, with no clear D. This CDR3 comprises 13 residues. The V end lost 4 bases, the J end lost 4 bases, and 8 bases lay between the germline ends. CDR1 is MGHDK and CDR2 is SYGVNS in the germline V gene.

The chain's CDR3 is CASSLVWKAVDEQYF. CDR3 DNA sequence: TGTGCCAGCAGCTTAGTATGGAAGGCGGTTGACGAGCAGTACTTC. The chain combines TRBV7-2 with TRBJ2-7; D is uncertain. Trimming cost V 1 base and J 5 bases, with 15 bases left between them. From germline, CDR1 is SGHTA and CDR2 FQGNSA. The CDR3 is 15 amino acids.

This sequence joins TRBV30 and TRBJ2-3, with D maybe TRBD2 (6 bases). Trimming left V 0 bases short and J 6 bases short, with 10 bases between. CDR1 is GTSNPN and CDR2 is SVGIG in the germline V gene (reference sequence). The CDR3 runs 13 residues. The CDR3 DNA is TGTGCCTGGAGTGTACTCGGAGGGGATACGCAGTATTTT. Translated: CAWSVLGGDTQYF.

The chain recombines TRBV7-2 with TRBJ2-1; 7 nucleotides match TRBD2. Per the germline V gene, CDR1 is SGHTA and CDR2 is FQGNSA. This CDR3 comprises 15 residues. The V and J ends lost 1 base and 0 bases, in that order; junction bases with no gene match: 0. CDR3 in amino acids: CASSLGTSSYNEQFF. In DNA form, the CDR3 reads TGTGCCAGCAGCTTAGGGACTAGCTCCTACAATGAGCAGTTCTTC. The full variable domain, completed using reference TRBV7-2 and TRBJ2-1, is GAGVSQSPSNKVTEKGKDVELRCDPISGHTALYWYRQSLGQGLEFLIYFQGNSAPDKSGLPSDRFSAERTGGSVSTLTIQRTQQEDSAVYLCASSLGTSSYNEQFFGPGTRLTVL.

The chain has TRBV11-1 and TRBJ2-7; possible D gene TRBD2, 5 bases. V was cut by 6 bases and J by 6 bases, with 18 bases left in between. Germline V gene data show CDR1 as SGHAT and CDR2 as FQDESV (reference sequence). The CDR3 runs to 14 residues. The CDR3 protein is CASRRTGSLSEQYF. CDR3 nucleotide sequence: TGTGCCAGCAGACGGACTGGATCTCTCTCCGAGCAGTACTTC.

V gene TRBV6-1 combines with J gene TRBJ2-1; 11 bases agree with TRBD2. Unmatched junction bases numbered 11, after V lost 1 base and J lost 9 bases. CDR1 is MNHNS and CDR2 is SASEGT in the germline V gene. This CDR3 has 17 residues. The DNA of the CDR3 is TGTGCCAGCAGTGAAGGAACTAGCGGGAGAGCCACTAGTGAGCAGTTCTTC. As protein: CASSEGTSGRATSEQFF.

The rearrangement uses TRBV30 and TRBJ2-1, with a weak D call TRBD2 (6 bases). V was pared by 1 base and J by 5 bases, with 12 bases between. CDR1 and CDR2 from the germline V gene are GTSNPN and SVGIG (reference sequence). There are 14 residues in the CDR3. CDR3 residues: CAWSAGRRNNEQFF. CDR3 coding DNA: TGTGCCTGGAGTGCCGGGAGAAGAAACAATGAGCAGTTCTTC.

The chain couples TRBV6-5 to TRBJ1-2; no firm D call. The CDR3 runs 13 residues. Trimming removed 5 bases at V and 8 bases at J, with 15 bases between. Germline lookup yields CDR1 MNHEY and CDR2 SVGAGI. CDR3 in DNA: TGTGCCAGCAGTAAGGGCGGCGGGAGAGGCTACACCTTC. Its translation is CASSKGGGRGYTF.

This clone was picked up one time. This chain's CDR3 is CASSIIPGGGEQFF. The CDR3 coding sequence is TGTGCCAGTAGTATTATCCCTGGGGGAGGCGAGCAGTTCTTC. The rearrangement joins TRBV19 to TRBJ2-1; D is perhaps TRBD2 (6 bases). This CDR3 has 14 residues. CDR1 is LNHDA and CDR2 is SQIVND in the germline V gene (reference sequence). Trimming removed 3 bases from V and 10 bases from J, with 16 bases in between.

This chain connects TRBV5-1 to TRBJ2-6; no firm D call. The germline V gene encodes CDR1 SGHRS and CDR2 YFSETQ. CDR3 size: 15 residues. The V gene lost 0 bases and the J gene lost 4 bases, with 8 bases spanning the gap. The DNA for the CDR3 is TGCGCCAGCAGCTTGGGACACTCCGGGGCCAACGTCCTGACTTTC. Amino acids: CASSLGHSGANVLTF.

The V call is TRBV28, the J call TRBJ2-2; the D gene is possibly TRBD1 (5 bases). Looked up from germline, CDR1 is MDHEN and CDR2 is SYDVKM. This CDR3 has 14 residues. V was trimmed by 7 bases and J by 3 bases, leaving 12 bases between them. The CDR3 DNA reads TGTGCCAGCACCTTAATCAGGGACACCGGGGAGCTGTTTTTT. This translates into CASTLIRDTGELFF.

The chain has TRBV19 and TRBJ1-5; D is uncertain. Germline lookup yields CDR1 LNHDA and CDR2 SQIVND (reference sequence). The CDR3 contains 14 residues. The V gene lost 2 bases and the J gene lost 0 bases, with 5 bases spanning the gap. The CDR3 coding sequence is TGTGCCAGTAGTATACAGGATAGCAATCAGCCCCAGCATTTT. Translating it yields CASSIQDSNQPQHF.

The rearrangement links TRBV30 to TRBJ1-4; no firm D call. Germline V gene sequence: CDR1 GTSNPN, CDR2 SVGIG (reference sequence). Trimming left V 2 bases short and J 2 bases short, with 12 bases between. The CDR3 is 15 residues long. The CDR3 DNA follows: TGTGCCTGGAGTCTCTCTGGGAGGACTAATGAAAAACTGTTTTTT. This sequence encodes CAWSLSGRTNEKLFF.

This chain uses TRBV7-6 with TRBJ2-5, with 11 bases lining up with TRBD2. The CDR3 is 17 amino acids. The germline V gene has CDR1 SGHVS and CDR2 FNYEAQ. Germline trimming cut 4 bases from V and 7 bases from J; bases unmatched to any gene: 14. The CDR3 reads CASSYIRLAGTLTTQYF. CDR3 in DNA: TGTGCCAGCAGCTACATTAGACTAGCGGGAACCCTAACGACCCAGTACTTC.

This clone is a singleton in its sample. V gene TRBV5-4 combines with J gene TRBJ1-3; unclear D gene. The germline V gene encodes CDR1 SGHNT and CDR2 YYREEE (reference sequence). This CDR3 is built from 15 residues. Trimming removed 3 bases at V and 0 bases at J, with 10 bases between. CDR3 sequence: CASSYYGSSGNTIYF. CDR3 coding DNA: TGTGCCAGCAGCTACTACGGGAGCTCTGGAAACACCATATATTTT.

The chain joins TRBV9 to TRBJ2-1; tentative D call: TRBD2 (6 bases). Germline-derived CDR1 and CDR2 are SGDLS and YYNGEE. Trimming removed 4 bases at V and 9 bases at J, with 14 bases between. The CDR3 covers 13 residues. CDR3 nucleotides: TGTGCCAGCAGCACCGGGGGATTGGGTGAGCAGTTCTTC. Protein product: CASSTGGLGEQFF.